The clone carrying this T cell receptor (beta chain) has just a few counts. Its antigen is currently unknown. Germline CDR1 and CDR2: MNHEY and SVGEGT. V lost 4 bases to trimming and J lost 2 bases; unmatched junction nucleotides: 8. This CDR3 has 16 residues. The data are from a study of T-cell memory formation after mild COVID-19. The study's findings and limits: In second-wave clones peaking day 37, SARS-CoV-2 specificity remained unconfirmed. Contracting CD4+ clones sat mainly in CM and EM; CD8+ in EMRA.

A 5'RACE reaction primed in the constant segment made cDNA libraries of TCR alpha and TCR beta, and these carried sample barcodes and UMIs. TCRdb itself ran the 5' RACE reads through MiXCR, one entry per CDR3 protein. The table includes fewer than 250,000 distinct CDR3 sequences, 15% detected once. This chain connects TRBV6-2 or TRBV6-3 to TRBJ2-3; 8 nucleotides align to TRBD1. The specimen was PBMCs or a T cell subset sorted from them (not recorded which). This TCR was recovered from an adult woman who had mild COVID-19 (a few samples of this study predate the infection). Cell type and time point are not known. Here the CDR3 reads CASSSRDRIVTDTQYF. CDR3 DNA sequence: TGTGCCAGCAGTTCCAGGGACAGGATCGTCACAGATACGCAGTATTTT.